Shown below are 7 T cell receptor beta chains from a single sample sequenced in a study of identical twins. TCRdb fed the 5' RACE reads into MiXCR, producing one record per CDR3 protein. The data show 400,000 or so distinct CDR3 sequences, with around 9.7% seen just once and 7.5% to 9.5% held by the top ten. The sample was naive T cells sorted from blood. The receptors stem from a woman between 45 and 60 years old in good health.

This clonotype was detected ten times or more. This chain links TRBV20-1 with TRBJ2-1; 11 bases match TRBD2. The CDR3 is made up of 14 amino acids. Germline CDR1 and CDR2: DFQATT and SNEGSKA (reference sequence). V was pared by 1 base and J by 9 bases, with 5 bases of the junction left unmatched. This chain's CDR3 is CSARVAGGPFEQFF. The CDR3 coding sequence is TGCAGTGCTAGAGTAGCGGGAGGGCCGTTTGAGCAGTTCTTC.

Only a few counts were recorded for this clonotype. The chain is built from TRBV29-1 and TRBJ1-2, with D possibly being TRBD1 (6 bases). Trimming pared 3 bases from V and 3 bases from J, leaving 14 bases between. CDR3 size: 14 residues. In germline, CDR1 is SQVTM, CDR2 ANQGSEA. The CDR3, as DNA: TGCAGCGTTGATCCTTACAGGGTAGACTATGGCTACACCTTC. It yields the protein CSVDPYRVDYGYTF.

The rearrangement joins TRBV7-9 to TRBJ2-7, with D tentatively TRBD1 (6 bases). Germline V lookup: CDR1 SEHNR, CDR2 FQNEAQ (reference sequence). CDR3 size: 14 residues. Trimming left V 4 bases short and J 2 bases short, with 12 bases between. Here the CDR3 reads CASSSGTKTYEQYF. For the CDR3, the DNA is TGTGCCAGCAGCTCGGGGACAAAAACCTACGAGCAGTACTTC. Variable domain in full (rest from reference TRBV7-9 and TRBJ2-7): DTGVSQNPRHKITKRGQNVTFRCDPISEHNRLYWYRQTLGQGPEFLTYFQNEAQLEKSRLLSDRFSAERPKGSFSTLEIQRTEQGDSAMYLCASSSGTKTYEQYFGPGTRLTVT.

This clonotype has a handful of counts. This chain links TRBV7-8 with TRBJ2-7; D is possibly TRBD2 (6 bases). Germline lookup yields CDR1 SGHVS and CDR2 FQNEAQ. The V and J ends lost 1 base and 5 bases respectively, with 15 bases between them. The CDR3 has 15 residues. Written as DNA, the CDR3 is TGTGCCAGCAGCTTAGAGGGCGGGATGAACCACGAGCAGTACTTC. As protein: CASSLEGGMNHEQYF.

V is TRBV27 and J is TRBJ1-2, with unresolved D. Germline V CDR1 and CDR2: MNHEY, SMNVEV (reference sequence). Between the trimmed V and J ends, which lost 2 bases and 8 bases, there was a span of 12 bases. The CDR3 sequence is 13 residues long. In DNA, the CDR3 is TGTGCCAGCAGTTTACTCCCACCGGGGGGCTACACCTTC. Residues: CASSLLPPGGYTF.

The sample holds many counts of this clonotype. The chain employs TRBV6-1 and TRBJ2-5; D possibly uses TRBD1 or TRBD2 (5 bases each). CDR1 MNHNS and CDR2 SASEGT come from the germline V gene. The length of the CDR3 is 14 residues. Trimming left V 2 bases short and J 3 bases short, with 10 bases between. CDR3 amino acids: CASSELGGEETQYF. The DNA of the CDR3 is TGTGCCAGCAGTGAACTTGGGGGTGAAGAGACCCAGTACTTC.

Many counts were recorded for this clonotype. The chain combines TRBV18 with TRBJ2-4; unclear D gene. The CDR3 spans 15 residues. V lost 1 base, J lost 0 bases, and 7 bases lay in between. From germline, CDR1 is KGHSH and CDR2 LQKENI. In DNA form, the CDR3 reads TGTGCCAGCTCACCACAGGCGGCAGCCAAAAACATTCAGTACTTC. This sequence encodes CASSPQAAAKNIQYF.